This paragraph covers one TCR beta chain sequence. Its antigen is unidentified. The CDR3 is 12 residues long. CDR1 and CDR2 from the germline V gene are LNHDA and SQIVND (reference sequence). The V gene lost 5 bases and the J gene lost 9 bases, with 12 bases spanning the gap. This entry is derived from a study of Ad26.COV2.S vaccination and SARS-CoV-2 variants. Study results and limitations: Spike-specific responses of CD8+ and CD4+ T cells were reported to display substantial breadth after vaccination. Vaccinees displayed broader spike-specific TCR repertoires than placebo recipients. The TCR-based breadth and depth measures might underestimate overall T cell responses.

Only in-frame clones appear in the TCRdb table, and some are missing; sequencing was by immunoSEQ multiplex PCR. The sample holds approximately 90,000 clones, under 90% seen once. This clonotype was obtained from a human donor who had recovered from COVID-19. The sequences come from peripheral blood, collected after recovery from COVID-19. The J gene is TRBJ2-3, the V gene TRBV19, with D perhaps matching TRBD2 (7 bases). The CDR3 DNA reads TGTGCCAGTAGTCCGGGGGGCTCGACGCAGTATTTT. The encoded protein is CASSPGGSTQYF. The full variable domain, in which reference TRBV19 and TRBJ2-3 provide the parts outside the CDR3, is DGGITQSPKYLFRKEGQNVTLSCEQNLNHDAMYWYRQDPGQGLRLIYYSQIVNDFQKGDIAEGYSVSREKKESFPLTVTSAQKNPTAFYLCASSPGGSTQYFGPGTRLTVL.